The clone carrying this T cell receptor (beta chain) was seen a handful of times. Its antigen remains unidentified. TCRdb independently ran MiXCR on the 5' RACE reads; one entry per CDR3 protein. This table holds about 430,000 distinct CDR3 sequences, 15% to 20% found once. The CDR3 has 15 amino acids. V lost 4 bases, J lost 4 bases, and 7 bases stayed unmatched. Germline values: CDR1 LNHDA, CDR2 SQIVND (reference sequence). The data were taken from a study of T-cell memory formation after mild COVID-19. Findings and caveats of the study: Clones that contracted clustered mainly in CM and EM if CD4+ and in EMRA if CD8+. The appearance of some responding clones in pre-infection memory suggested that cross-reactive memory joined.

The receptor comes from a man aged 18 to 35 who had mild COVID-19 (a few samples of this study predate the infection). Cell type and time point are not known. Sequencing was performed on PBMCs or a T cell subset sorted from them (not recorded which). The chain combines TRBV19 with TRBJ1-1; 9 bases line up with TRBD1. The CDR3 protein is CASSTQGQGSTEAFF. The CDR3, as DNA: TGTGCCAGTAGTACCCAAGGACAGGGGAGCACTGAAGCTTTCTTT. The whole variable domain, filled in from reference TRBV19 and TRBJ1-1, reads DGGITQSPKYLFRKEGQNVTLSCEQNLNHDAMYWYRQDPGQGLRLIYYSQIVNDFQKGDIAEGYSVSREKKESFPLTVTSAQKNPTAFYLCASSTQGQGSTEAFFGQGTRLTVV.